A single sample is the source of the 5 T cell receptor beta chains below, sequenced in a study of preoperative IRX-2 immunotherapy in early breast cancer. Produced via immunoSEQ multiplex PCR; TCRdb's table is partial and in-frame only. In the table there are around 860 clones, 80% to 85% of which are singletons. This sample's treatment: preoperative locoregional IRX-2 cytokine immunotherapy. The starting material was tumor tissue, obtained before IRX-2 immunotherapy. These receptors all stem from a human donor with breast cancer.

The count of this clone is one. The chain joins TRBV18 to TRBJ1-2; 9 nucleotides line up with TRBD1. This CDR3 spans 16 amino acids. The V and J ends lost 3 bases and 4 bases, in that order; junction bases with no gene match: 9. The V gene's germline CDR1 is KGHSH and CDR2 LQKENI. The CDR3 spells CASSPGQGSMGYGYTF. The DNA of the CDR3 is TGTGCCAGCTCACCGGGACAGGGTAGTATGGGCTATGGCTACACCTTC.

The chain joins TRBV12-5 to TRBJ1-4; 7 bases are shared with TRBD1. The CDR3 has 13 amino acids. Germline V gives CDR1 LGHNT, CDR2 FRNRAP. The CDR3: CATAGGTNEKLFF. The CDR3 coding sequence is TGTGCCACCGCAGGGGGTACTAATGAAAAACTGTTTTTT.

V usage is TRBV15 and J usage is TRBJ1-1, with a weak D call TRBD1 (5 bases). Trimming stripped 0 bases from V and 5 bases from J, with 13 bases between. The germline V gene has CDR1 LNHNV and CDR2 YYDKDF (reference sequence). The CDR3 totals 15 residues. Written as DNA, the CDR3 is TGTGCCACCAGCAGAGACGGTAGGGGATGGACTGAAGCTTTCTTT. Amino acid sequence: CATSRDGRGWTEAFF.

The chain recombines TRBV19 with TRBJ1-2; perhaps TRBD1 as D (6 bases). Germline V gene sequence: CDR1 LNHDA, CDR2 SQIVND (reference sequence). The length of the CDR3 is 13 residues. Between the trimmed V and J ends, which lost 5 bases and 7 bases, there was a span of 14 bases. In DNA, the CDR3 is TGTGCCAGTAGTTTTTCACAGGGAAGTGGCTACACCTTC. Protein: CASSFSQGSGYTF. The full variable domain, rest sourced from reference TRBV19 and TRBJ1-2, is DGGITQSPKYLFRKEGQNVTLSCEQNLNHDAMYWYRQDPGQGLRLIYYSQIVNDFQKGDIAEGYSVSREKKESFPLTVTSAQKNPTAFYLCASSFSQGSGYTFGSGTRLTVV.

The DNA for the CDR3 is TGTGCCAGCAGTTACTCGAGAGAGACCCAGTACTTC. Its translation: CASSYSRETQYF. The J gene is TRBJ2-5, the V gene TRBV6-8; D remains ambiguous. With 0 bases removed from V and 4 bases from J, the gap between germline ends came to 3 bases. The CDR3 consists of 12 residues. Germline CDR1 MNHGY, CDR2 SAAAGT.